One and the same sample provided the 3 T cell receptor beta chains below, sequenced in a study of blood T cell repertoires in COVID-19. Here immunoSEQ multiplex PCR was the method, and the copy in TCRdb shows in-frame clones only, minus some. The sample carries about 81,000 clones, less than 85% recorded once. Material for sequencing was peripheral blood. These TCRs come from a human donor in a cohort sampled during active COVID-19.

The chain is built from TRBV9 and TRBJ2-2; 9 bases match TRBD2. V lost 4 bases and J lost 7; bases outside the gene matches: 5. CDR1 is SGDLS and CDR2 is YYNGEE in the germline V gene. This CDR3 is built from 14 residues. The CDR3 sequence is CASSSGLAVGELFF. CDR3 bases: TGTGCCAGCAGCTCGGGACTAGCCGTCGGGGAGCTGTTTTTT.

The rearrangement uses TRBV27 and TRBJ2-7; TRBD1 aligns across 7 bases. Germline V lookup: CDR1 MNHEY, CDR2 SMNVEV (reference sequence). This CDR3 has 15 residues. V trimming: 6 bases; J trimming: 2 bases; junction bases outside the gene matches: 10. The CDR3 sequence is CASSQRDSRAYEQYF. The DNA for the CDR3 is TGTGCCAGCAGCCAACGGGACAGCAGAGCCTACGAGCAGTACTTC.

The gene calls are TRBV11-3 and TRBJ2-5; TRBD1 matches at 9 bases. Germline V gene sequence: CDR1 SGHNT, CDR2 YENEEA. The CDR3 is 15 residues long. Trimming cost V 5 bases and J 5 bases; bases outside gene matches: 9. CDR3 sequence reads: CASSPGDRERETQYF. In nucleotides, the CDR3 is TGTGCCAGCAGCCCAGGGGACAGGGAGCGTGAGACCCAGTACTTC.